The 6 T cell receptor beta chains below all came from one sample that was sequenced in a study of response to subunit inactivated influenza vaccine. TCRdb reprocessed the RT-PCR reads via MiXCR and lists one record per CDR3 protein. Of around 520,000 distinct CDR3 sequences listed, around 25% are singletons. Here the sequenced sample was CD4+ T cells sorted from PBMCs, taken roughly 5 days after vaccination. The origin of the receptors is a man aged 45 to 65 who received an inactivated influenza vaccine.

The V and J genes are TRBV12-3 or TRBV12-4 and TRBJ2-5; a weak D match, TRBD1 (6 bases). V was trimmed by 3 bases and J by 5 bases, leaving 16 bases between them. This CDR3 has 15 residues. CDR3 amino acids: CASSFGRGPGETQYF. The CDR3 nucleotides read TGTGCCAGCAGTTTTGGCAGGGGCCCCGGGGAGACCCAGTACTTC.

The rearrangement joins TRBV7-8 to TRBJ2-6; 9 nucleotides match TRBD2. The CDR3 loop spans 19 amino acids. CDR1 and CDR2 (germline): SGHVS, FQNEAQ. Trimming removed 2 bases from V and 0 bases from J; junction bases left unmatched: 8. This CDR3 is CASSLTRRGGPSGANVLTF. The CDR3 DNA reads as TGTGCCAGCAGCTTAACACGGCGGGGGGGCCCCTCTGGGGCCAACGTCCTGACTTTC. Full variable domain (rest looked up from reference TRBV7-8 and TRBJ2-6): GAGVSQSPRYKVAKRGQDVALRCDPISGHVSLFWYQQALGQGPEFLTYFQNEAQLDKSGLPSDRFFAERPEGSVSTLKIQRTQQEDSAVYLCASSLTRRGGPSGANVLTFGAGSRLTVL.

This clonotype has only a few counts. The chain recombines TRBV20-1 with TRBJ2-7, with 9 bases identical to TRBD2. The germline gives CDR1 DFQATT, CDR2 SNEGSKA (reference sequence). The V and J ends lost 3 bases and 1 base, in that order; junction bases with no gene match: 4. The CDR3 has 14 amino acids. The CDR3 region is CSASVSGGSYEQYF. The CDR3 DNA follows: TGCAGTGCTAGTGTAAGCGGGGGGTCCTACGAGCAGTACTTC.

V is TRBV5-1 and J is TRBJ2-1, with a tentative D call TRBD2 (6 bases). Trimming left V 0 bases short and J 5 bases short, with 12 bases between. This CDR3 spans 15 amino acids. CDR1 and CDR2 (germline): SGHRS, YFSETQ. The DNA for the CDR3 is TGCGCCAGCAGCTTGGGGGGGACTGATCACAATGAGCAGTTCTTC. It encodes CASSLGGTDHNEQFF.

This clonotype was observed a handful of times. The chain carries TRBV29-1 and TRBJ2-3; D ambiguous. Germline CDR1 and CDR2: SQVTM and ANQGSEA. The CDR3 is made up of 13 amino acids. The V end was cut by 2 bases, the J end by 0 bases, with 6 bases between. DNA of the CDR3: TGCAGCGTTGAATTAGGGAGCACAGATACGCAGTATTTT. Translation: CSVELGSTDTQYF.

This clonotype has just a few counts. V gene TRBV10-3 combines with J gene TRBJ2-2, with unresolved D. This CDR3 contains 13 residues. V shed 1 base and J shed 5 bases, with 5 bases lying between them. Germline CDR1 ENHRY, CDR2 SYGVKD. Here the CDR3 DNA reads TGTGCCATCAGTGAGTTTGATACCGGGGAGCTGTTTTTT. The encoded protein is CAISEFDTGELFF.